A selection of T cell receptor beta chains follows, all from one sample in a study of shared clonotypes between healthy human individuals. TCRdb's copy holds only in-frame clones and misses some; the assay was immunoSEQ multiplex PCR. The sample consists of about 1.1 million clones, more than 75% of them appearing once. Sequenced input: memory CD4+ T cells from PBMCs. The receptors were gathered from a man between 18 and 29 years old in good health. Some clones in this sample may be carry-over from other donors' samples. Each CDR3 is given with its conserved first and last residue. The D gene is left open where the match is weak. The listing skips clone size in some rows; elsewhere it reads once, few, many or a size class.

TRBJ1-2 | - | - | TRBV10-1 | CASSESSRSKSDPNYGYTF | TGCGCCAGCAGTGAGTCAAGCAGAAGCAAGAGTGACCCTAACTATGGCTACACCTTC
TRBJ2-1 | - | - | TRBV29-1 | CSGRGNRNNEQFF | TGCAGCGGAAGGGGGAACAGGAACAATGAGCAGTTCTTC
TRBJ2-5 | TRBD2 | - | TRBV5-1 | CASSLAGTSGETQYF | TGCGCCAGCAGCTTGGCAGGGACTAGTGGGGAGACCCAGTACTTC
TRBJ2-2 | - | - | TRBV11-2 | CASRPPRGYTNTGELFF | TGTGCCAGCAGACCCCCCAGGGGCTACACGAACACCGGGGAGCTGTTTTTT
TRBJ2-7 | - | - | TRBV28 | CASSLVRASDTYEQYF | TGTGCCAGCAGTTTAGTTAGGGCTAGCGATACCTACGAGCAGTACTTC
TRBJ1-3 | - | - | TRBV4-1 | CASSQDLGGNTIYF | TGCGCCAGCAGCCAGGACCTGGGGGGAAACACCATATATTTT
TRBJ1-3 | - | - | TRBV19 | CASRLTAGNTIYF | TGTGCCAGTAGGCTGACAGCTGGAAACACCATATATTTT
TRBJ2-5 | - | once | TRBV25-1 | CASSELGQGEGETQYF | TGTGCCAGCAGTGAATTGGGCCAGGGGGAGGGAGAGACCCAGTACTTC
TRBJ2-7 | - | - | TRBV18 | CASSPPFRAAYEQYF | TGTGCCAGCTCACCACCCTTCCGGGCGGCTTACGAGCAGTACTTC
TRBJ1-3 | - | - | TRBV7-8 | CASSLAGYYSGNTIYF | TGTGCCAGCAGCTTAGCGGGTTATTACTCTGGAAACACCATATATTTT
TRBJ1-1 | TRBD1 | once | TRBV15 | CATSRGGTENTEAFF | TGTGCCACCAGCAGAGGAGGGACAGAGAACACTGAAGCTTTCTTT
TRBJ2-7 | - | - | TRBV5-1 | CASSLSAGGSYEQYF | TGCGCCAGCAGCTTGAGCGCCGGGGGTTCCTACGAGCAGTACTTC
TRBJ1-2 | - | - | TRBV28 | CASSPRGYGYTF | TGTGCCAGCAGTCCTAGGGGCTATGGCTACACCTTC
TRBJ2-1 | - | once | TRBV5-1 | CASRRRLDNEQFF | TGCGCCAGCAGGCGTCGTTTGGACAATGAGCAGTTCTTC
TRBJ2-5 | TRBD2 | - | TRBV7-3 | CASSLGIGSGSLETQYF | TGTGCCAGCAGCTTGGGAATCGGCAGCGGGAGCCTGGAGACCCAGTACTTC
TRBJ2-7 | TRBD2 | - | TRBV5-5 | CASSLVSGSIYEQYF | TGTGCCAGCAGCTTGGTTAGCGGGAGCATCTACGAGCAGTACTTC
TRBJ1-2 | - | - | TRBV28 | CASSPTGTIAYGYTF | TGTGCCAGCAGCCCCACAGGGACTATTGCCTATGGCTACACCTTC
TRBJ1-3 | - | many | TRBV11-2 | CASSLLSRVYGNTIYF | TGTGCCAGCAGCTTATTAAGTAGGGTTTATGGAAACACCATATATTTT
TRBJ2-2 | TRBD2 | - | TRBV6-5 | CASSFGLAPTGELFF | TGTGCCAGCAGTTTCGGACTAGCTCCTACCGGGGAGCTGTTTTTT
TRBJ1-1 | - | few | TRBV2 | CASSVAWNTEAFF | TGTGCCAGCAGTGTCGCCTGGAACACTGAAGCTTTCTTT
TRBJ2-7 | - | once | TRBV28 | CASIKQGNSYEQYF | TGTGCCAGCATCAAACAGGGAAACTCCTACGAGCAGTACTTC
TRBJ2-5 | - | - | TRBV19 | CASSTGLETQYF | TGTGCCAGTAGTACAGGGTTGGAGACCCAGTACTTC
TRBJ2-6 | - | - | TRBV5-6 | CASSLPSGANVLTF | TGTGCCAGCAGCCTCCCCTCTGGGGCCAACGTCCTGACTTTC
TRBJ2-7 | TRBD1 | - | TRBV28 | CASSDRGTLSYEQYF | TGTGCCAGCAGTGACAGGGGGACCCTCTCCTACGAGCAGTACTTC
TRBJ1-5 | - | - | TRBV6-6 | CASSYSSGTQPQHF | TGTGCCAGCAGTTACTCGTCGGGTACTCAGCCCCAGCATTTT
TRBJ2-7 | - | - | TRBV5-4 | CASSWPGNHEQYF | TGTGCCAGCAGCTGGCCCGGGAACCACGAGCAGTACTTC
TRBJ1-1 | - | few | TRBV5-1 | CASSFGVLNTEAFF | TGCGCCAGCAGCTTTGGTGTCCTCAACACTGAAGCTTTCTTT
TRBJ1-2 | - | - | TRBV6-5 | CASTQTGLYGYTF | TGTGCCAGCACCCAAACAGGGTTGTATGGCTACACCTTC
TRBJ1-1 | - | - | TRBV11-1 | CASSRGPDTEAFF | TGTGCCAGCAGTCGTGGTCCCGACACTGAAGCTTTCTTT
TRBJ2-3 | - | - | TRBV6-1 | CASRGLIGALDTQYF | TGTGCCAGCAGAGGACTGATCGGGGCCTTAGATACGCAGTATTTT
TRBJ2-1 | - | - | TRBV7-8 | CASSLERYALGREYNEQFF | TGTGCCAGCAGCTTAGAGCGATATGCTCTCGGGAGAGAGTACAATGAGCAGTTCTTC
TRBJ2-7 | TRBD2 | - | TRBV4-1 | CASSLSGTHGNEQYF | TGCGCCAGCAGCCTGAGCGGGACCCACGGCAACGAGCAGTACTTC
TRBJ2-7 | - | - | TRBV30 | CAWSVLGEYEQYF | TGTGCCTGGAGTGTACTAGGAGAATACGAGCAGTACTTC
TRBJ2-1 | TRBD2 | once | TRBV4-3 | CASSRTGSGRIFPYNEQFF | TGCGCCAGCAGCCGGACGGGTAGCGGGAGAATTTTCCCCTACAATGAGCAGTTCTTC
TRBJ2-5 | TRBD1 | - | TRBV9 | CASSPTPDRGPETQYF | TGTGCCAGCAGCCCGACACCTGACAGGGGGCCGGAGACCCAGTACTTC
TRBJ2-5 | - | - | TRBV2 | CASSGGQNQETQYF | TGTGCCAGCAGTGGGGGGCAGAACCAAGAGACCCAGTACTTC
TRBJ1-6 | - | - | TRBV25-1 | CASRGRLNSPLHF | TGTGCCAGCAGGGGGCGATTAAATTCACCCCTCCACTTT
TRBJ1-1 | TRBD1 | few | TRBV7-9 | CASSPTGWNTEAFF | TGTGCCAGCAGCCCGACAGGGTGGAACACTGAAGCTTTCTTT
TRBJ1-5 | TRBD1 | - | TRBV28 | CASYRGNNQPQHF | TGTGCCAGCTACAGGGGAAACAATCAGCCCCAGCATTTT
TRBJ2-3 | TRBD1 | - | TRBV11-2 | CASGQEGTDTQYF | TGTGCCAGCGGACAGGAAGGCACAGATACGCAGTATTTT
TRBJ1-4 | TRBD1 | - | TRBV7-2 | CASSPGTANEKLFF | TGTGCCAGCAGCCCCGGGACAGCTAATGAAAAACTGTTTTTT
TRBJ2-7 | TRBD1 | - | TRBV18 | CASSPTGFGYEQYF | TGTGCCAGCTCACCGACAGGGTTTGGGTACGAGCAGTACTTC
TRBJ1-5 | - | - | TRBV2 | CASSLEAGDQPQHF | TGTGCCAGCAGCTTGGAGGCGGGCGATCAGCCCCAGCATTTT
TRBJ2-7 | TRBD1 | - | TRBV2 | CASSLTGGSYEQYF | TGTGCCAGCAGCTTGACAGGGGGCTCCTACGAGCAGTACTTC
TRBJ1-2 | - | - | TRBV18 | CASSPEMVGYTF | TGTGCCAGCTCACCTGAGATGGTTGGCTACACCTTC
TRBJ2-3 | TRBD2 | - | TRBV9 | CASSPASTSGYTDTQYF | TGTGCCAGCAGCCCCGCTTCCACTAGCGGGTACACAGATACGCAGTATTTT
TRBJ1-5 | TRBD1 | - | TRBV2 | CASSRGGTGLYQPQHF | TGTGCCAGCAGCCGCGGTGGGACAGGGCTTTATCAGCCCCAGCATTTT
TRBJ1-4 | - | - | TRBV28 | CASSGTDEKLFF | TGTGCCAGCAGTGGAACAGATGAAAAACTGTTTTTT
TRBJ1-4 | TRBD1 | - | TRBV28 | CASSYRTGENGKLFF | TGTGCCAGCAGTTACCGGACAGGGGAAAATGGAAAACTGTTTTTT
TRBJ2-2 | - | - | TRBV7-2 | CASSPPLATGELFF | TGTGCCAGCAGCCCCCCCTTAGCGACCGGGGAGCTGTTTTTT
TRBJ2-2 | TRBD2 | - | TRBV10-2 | CASIKPTSVGGELFF | TGCGCCAGCATTAAACCGACTAGCGTAGGCGGGGAGCTGTTTTTT
TRBJ1-2 | - | - | TRBV5-1 | CASSLGTGGVYTF | TGCGCCAGCAGCTTGGGAACAGGTGGAGTCTACACCTTC